This TCR beta chain was recorded in a study of blood T cell repertoires in COVID-19. Study context: Some COVID-19 samples were acute and others convalescent; all came from the United States, Italy and Spain.

CDR1 and CDR2 (germline): SGHNT, YYREEE (reference sequence). The J segment lost 6 bases and the V segment lost 4 bases, leaving 12 bases of the junction unmatched. The CDR3 extends over 16 amino acids. How the authors handled the data: Estimation of nucleated cell counts was performed using reference gene primer amplification. Only in-frame clones appear in the TCRdb table, and some are missing; sequencing was by immunoSEQ multiplex PCR. V, J and clone size derive from that table, while D and trimming were established from the DNA sequence. Of 140,000 or so clones in the sample, approximately 80% were seen once.

The sequencing sample was made of peripheral blood. This sequence joins TRBV5-4 and TRBJ2-1; 8 bases match TRBD2. The origin of this receptor is a man aged 50-60 years with acute or convalescent COVID-19. CDR3 in amino acids: CASSTQAVAGSNEQFF. In DNA form, the CDR3 reads TGTGCCAGCAGCACCCAGGCCGTAGCGGGGAGCAATGAGCAGTTCTTC.